This T cell receptor beta chain was sequenced during a study of shared clonotypes between healthy human individuals. Study-wide findings and caveats: Relative to clonotypes present in all four donors, those not shared had lower generation probabilities. It was only blood that was sampled, and tissue repertoires likely differ.

Researchers partitioned CD4+ cells into CD45RA+ naive and CD45RA-negative memory subsets. About this clone itself: Its antigen is not known.

Trimming cost V 1 base and J 5 bases; bases outside gene matches: 13. This CDR3 comprises 17 residues. Germline V lookup: CDR1 SGHVS, CDR2 FQNEAQ. Replicate PCRs run on sorted subsets employed 200 ng DNA, 25,000 to 35,000 T cell genomes. Assay: immunoSEQ multiplex PCR; the TCRdb copy retains only in-frame clones and omits some. Among over 2 million clones listed, 92% were seen once. Material for sequencing was naive CD4+ T cells from PBMCs. Subset reported: CD45RA+ positively selected. The clonotype comes from a man younger than 35 in good health. Some clones in this sample may be carry-over from other donors' samples. V usage is TRBV7-8 and J usage is TRBJ2-7, with 8 bases fitting TRBD2. The CDR3 DNA sequence: TGTGCCAGCAGCTTAGGCCCAGCTTCCAGCGGGAGTAACGAGCAGTACTTC. Protein product: CASSLGPASSGSNEQYF.